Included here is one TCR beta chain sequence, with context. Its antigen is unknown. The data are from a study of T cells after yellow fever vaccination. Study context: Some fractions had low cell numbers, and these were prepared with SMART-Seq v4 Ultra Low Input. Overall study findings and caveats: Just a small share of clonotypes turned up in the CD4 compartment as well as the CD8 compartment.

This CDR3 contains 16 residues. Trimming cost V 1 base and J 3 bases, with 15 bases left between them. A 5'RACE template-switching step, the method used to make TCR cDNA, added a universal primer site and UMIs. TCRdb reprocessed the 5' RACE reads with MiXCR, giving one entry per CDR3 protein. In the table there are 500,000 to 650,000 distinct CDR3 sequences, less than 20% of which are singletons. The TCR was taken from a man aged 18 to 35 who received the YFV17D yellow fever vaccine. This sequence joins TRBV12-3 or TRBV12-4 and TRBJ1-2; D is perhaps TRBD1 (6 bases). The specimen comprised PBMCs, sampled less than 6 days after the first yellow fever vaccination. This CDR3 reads CASSLDWVDSDYGYTF. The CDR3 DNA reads TGTGCCAGCAGTTTAGATTGGGTGGACAGTGACTATGGCTACACCTTC.